This T cell receptor beta chain was profiled in a study of OX40 agonist ivuxolimab in advanced cancers. Study-wide context: Patients with prior anti-PD-1, anti-PD-L1 or anti-CTLA-4 therapy were eligible; roughly 40% had some.

Data came from immunoSEQ multiplex PCR; TCRdb stores just in-frame clones and leaves some out. The data show roughly 26,000 clones, 65% to 80% seen once. Germline assignment: CDR1 KGHSH and CDR2 LQKENI. Trimming left V 3 bases short and J 4 bases short, with 10 bases between. The CDR3 has 13 amino acids. With regard to this clone: Its specificity is not known.

Study results and caveats: Certain nonresponding patients likewise had low normalized T-cell clonal expansion.

Systemic immunosuppression or autoimmune disease history was grounds to exclude patients. This chain links TRBV18 with TRBJ2-7; no clear D. The sequencing used CD4+ or CD8+ T cells sorted from blood, collected in a trial of the OX40 agonist ivuxolimab. The clonotype comes from an adult with an advanced solid tumor such as melanoma, head and neck, liver or kidney cancer. For the CDR3, the DNA is TGTGCCAGCTCACCCTCCCTCTCGTACGAGCAGTACTTC. It specifies CASSPSLSYEQYF.